This TCR beta chain was obtained from a study of early T cells in non-severe SARS-CoV-2 infection. Regarding the study as a whole: Private and CD4 specificities were missed by VDJdb matching, which favored anti-spike CD8 responses.

For this clonotype: Its antigen remains unidentified.

Each single cDNA molecule received a unique molecular identifier. TCRdb re-derived calls from the 5' RACE reads in MiXCR, one entry per CDR3 protein. Of about 60,000 distinct CDR3 sequences in the sample, about 11% were seen once. The source material was whole blood, sampled at baseline. The sequence was obtained from an adult who was a healthcare worker with PCR-confirmed SARS-CoV-2 infection or an uninfected control (not recorded which).

CDR3 residues: CASSPGQGVTGELFF. The CDR3 coding sequence is TGTGCCAGCAGCCCTGGACAGGGCGTCACCGGGGAGCTGTTTTTT. The rearrangement links TRBV7-8 to TRBJ2-2; TRBD1 aligns across 8 bases. This CDR3 comprises 15 residues. V was pared by 5 bases and J by 4 bases, with 6 bases of the junction left unmatched. Germline CDR1 and CDR2: SGHVS and FQNEAQ. The variable domain in full, with the rest retrieved from reference TRBV7-8 and TRBJ2-2, is GAGVSQSPRYKVAKRGQDVALRCDPISGHVSLFWYQQALGQGPEFLTYFQNEAQLDKSGLPSDRFFAERPEGSVSTLKIQRTQQEDSAVYLCASSPGQGVTGELFFGEGSRLTVL.